The 19 T cell receptor beta chains presented below share a single source sample, sequenced in a study of blood T cell repertoires in COVID-19. The repertoire was sequenced with immunoSEQ multiplex PCR; TCRdb's copy has only in-frame clones and lacks some. The sample yields 150,000 to 200,000 clones, approximately 81% seen once. Sequencing used peripheral blood. The receptors shown here come from a woman in her forties or fifties with COVID-19, enrolled during active disease.

In this sample, this clone turned up once. J is TRBJ2-2 and V is TRBV15, with 8 bases that match TRBD1. CDR1 is LNHNV and CDR2 is YYDKDF in the germline V gene (reference sequence). The CDR3 is made up of 15 amino acids. V lost 4 bases and J lost 4; bases outside the gene matches: 5. For the CDR3, the DNA is TGTGCCACCAGCACTGACAGGGGAGTCACCGGGGAGCTGTTTTTT. Translated, it gives CATSTDRGVTGELFF.

This rearrangement joins TRBV2 to TRBJ1-4; TRBD1 might be the D (5 bases). The CDR3 loop spans 15 amino acids. V was trimmed by 5 bases and J by 6 bases, leaving 16 bases between them. Per germline, CDR1 SNHLY and CDR2 FYNNEI. DNA for the CDR3: TGTGCCAGCAGTAGGGGCCGCAAGCCTTATGAAAAACTGTTTTTT. This sequence encodes CASSRGRKPYEKLFF.

V usage is TRBV30 and J usage is TRBJ2-7; TRBD2 matches at 10 bases. Germline V gene sequence: CDR1 GTSNPN, CDR2 SVGIG (reference sequence). The CDR3 contains 15 residues. V gave up 5 bases and J gave up 2 bases; unmatched junction bases: 9. CDR3 residues: CAWSIALAGAYEQYF. CDR3 nucleotide sequence: TGTGCCTGGTCCATCGCCCTAGCGGGGGCCTACGAGCAGTACTTC.

The rearrangement joins TRBV9 to TRBJ1-2; D unclear. Germline assignment: CDR1 SGDLS and CDR2 YYNGEE. The CDR3 is made up of 11 amino acids. V lost 1 base to trimming and J lost 10 bases, with 8 bases between them. The CDR3 DNA sequence: TGTGCCAGCAGCGTATTAAACAACTACACCTTC. As protein: CASSVLNNYTF.

The chain recombines TRBV29-1 with TRBJ2-5; 7 bases line up with TRBD1. The CDR3 is 13 residues long. Germline V gene lookup returns CDR1 SQVTM and CDR2 ANQGSEA. The ends lost 7 bases at V and 4 bases at J; junction bases unmatched: 9. CDR3 nucleotide sequence: TGCAGCGGAGTAAAGGGGGCCGGAGAGACCCAGTACTTC. This encodes CSGVKGAGETQYF.

This clone was detected only once. The CDR3 spells CAITGDSYGYTF. The CDR3 coding sequence is TGTGCCATCACCGGGGACAGCTATGGCTACACCTTC. V usage is TRBV10-3 and J usage is TRBJ1-2; 7 bases match TRBD1. V lost 7 bases to trimming and J lost 4 bases; unmatched junction nucleotides: 3. The germline V gene encodes CDR1 ENHRY and CDR2 SYGVKD. CDR3 size: 12 residues.

The V gene is TRBV27, the J gene TRBJ1-1, with no clear D. Germline CDR1 reads MNHEY; CDR2 reads SMNVEV (reference sequence). Trimming left V 6 bases short and J 7 bases short, with 15 bases between. There are 13 residues in the CDR3. CDR3 region: CASRLRGSIEAFF. The CDR3 DNA is TGTGCCAGCAGACTTCGGGGTTCGATTGAAGCTTTCTTT.

The J gene is TRBJ2-7, the V gene TRBV6-5; no clear D gene. Deletions cut 2 bases from V and 0 bases from J, with 8 bases between. The V gene's germline CDR1 is MNHEY and CDR2 SVGAGI. This CDR3 has 14 residues. The CDR3 DNA reads TGTGCCAGCAGTTACGAGCGACGCTCCTACGAGCAGTACTTC. This codes for CASSYERRSYEQYF.

This chain joins TRBV19 and TRBJ1-3, with 7 bases matching TRBD1. Germline CDR1 and CDR2: LNHDA and SQIVND (reference sequence). This CDR3 region has 17 residues. V shed 5 bases, J shed 0 bases, and the junction held 10 bases outside the gene matches. The CDR3 protein is CASSPWTGTHSGNTIYF. The DNA of the CDR3 is TGTGCCAGTAGTCCATGGACAGGTACCCACTCTGGAAACACCATATATTTT.

The chain links TRBV5-1 to TRBJ1-6; D gene unclear. Trimming cost V 0 bases and J 9 bases, with 7 bases left between them. Germline V CDR1 and CDR2: SGHRS, YFSETQ. CDR3 length: 13 amino acids. CDR3 residues: CASSLVGLSPLHF. Written as DNA, the CDR3 is TGCGCCAGCAGCTTGGTTGGGCTTTCACCCCTCCACTTT.

This clone was recorded once. The identical CDR3 is also encoded by other nucleotide sequences in the sample. The rearrangement joins TRBV6-5 to TRBJ1-5, with 8 bases aligning to TRBD1. The V gene's germline CDR1 is MNHEY and CDR2 SVGAGI. V lost 6 bases, J lost 3 bases, and 4 bases stayed unmatched. The CDR3 runs 14 residues. The CDR3 DNA reads as TGTGCCAGCAGAACAGGGGGTCCCAATCAGCCCCAGCATTTT. It encodes CASRTGGPNQPQHF.

The chain carries TRBV19 and TRBJ2-2, with 8 bases lining up with TRBD1. V gave up 9 bases and J gave up 1 base; unmatched junction bases: 16. The CDR3 runs 18 residues. CDR1 is LNHDA, CDR2 SQIVND, per germline (reference sequence). CDR3 bases: TGTGCCAGGGGCCCGGGACAGGCCCGCGAGGGGAACACCGGGGAGCTGTTTTTT. Its translation is CARGPGQAREGNTGELFF.

In this sample, this clone turned up once. The gene calls are TRBV19 and TRBJ1-2; 9 bases match TRBD1. The CDR3 runs to 15 residues. Germline V gene lookup returns CDR1 LNHDA and CDR2 SQIVND (reference sequence). After removal of 7 bases from V and 8 bases from J, the junction contained 14 bases not matched to a gene. This CDR3 is CASINRGQGESGYTF. In nucleotides, the CDR3 is TGTGCCAGTATAAATCGGGGACAGGGAGAATCCGGCTACACCTTC.

The chain uses TRBV19 and TRBJ1-2, with D perhaps matching TRBD1 (5 bases). Germline loops: CDR1 LNHDA, CDR2 SQIVND (reference sequence). The V gene lost 7 bases and the J gene lost 4 bases, with 16 bases spanning the gap. The CDR3 sequence is 14 residues long. CDR3 nucleotides: TGTGCCAGTAACGCGAAGGGGCTACCCTATGGCTACACCTTC. It specifies CASNAKGLPYGYTF.

J is TRBJ2-1 and V is TRBV27; 13 nucleotides match TRBD2. The CDR3 length is 19 residues. The junction had 13 bases not matched to a gene; V was cut back by 5 bases and J by 3 bases. The germline V gene encodes CDR1 MNHEY and CDR2 SMNVEV (reference sequence). The CDR3 is CASSTRTSGGLMNYNEQFF. The CDR3, as DNA: TGTGCCAGCAGTACCCGGACTAGCGGGGGCCTTATGAACTACAATGAGCAGTTCTTC.

The chain employs TRBV18 and TRBJ2-2, with D perhaps matching TRBD1 (6 bases). The V gene's germline CDR1 is KGHSH and CDR2 LQKENI. V lost 3 bases to trimming and J lost 7 bases, with 12 bases between them. This CDR3 comprises 14 residues. The CDR3 region is CASSPNREIGELFF. The CDR3 DNA sequence: TGTGCCAGCTCACCTAACAGGGAAATCGGGGAGCTGTTTTTT.

The J gene is TRBJ2-3, the V gene TRBV28, with D perhaps matching TRBD2 (7 bases). Deletions cut 6 bases from V and 3 bases from J, with 19 bases between. This CDR3 contains 16 residues. Germline V gene sequence: CDR1 MDHEN, CDR2 SYDVKM. CDR3 DNA: TGTGCCAGCAGGGGCGGTAGGGGGGGGCGGACAGATACGCAGTATTTT. It yields the protein CASRGGRGGRTDTQYF.

This clone is a singleton in its sample. This chain joins TRBV30 and TRBJ1-1; the D gene is possibly TRBD1 (6 bases). The CDR3 totals 13 residues. V shed 5 bases and J shed 4 bases, with 14 bases lying between them. Germline lookup yields CDR1 GTSNPN and CDR2 SVGIG (reference sequence). The CDR3 sequence is CAWGREGGTEAFF. In DNA form, the CDR3 reads TGTGCCTGGGGGCGGGAGGGGGGCACTGAAGCTTTCTTT.

The chain has TRBV5-1 and TRBJ2-1; 8 bases match TRBD1. This CDR3 region has 14 residues. J was trimmed by 4 bases and V by 8 bases; bases with no gene match: 8. Germline CDR1 SGHRS, CDR2 YFSETQ. CDR3 nucleotide sequence: TGCGCCAGTACTCCGGGACAGGCTTACAATGAGCAGTTCTTC. Translated: CASTPGQAYNEQFF.